This paragraph reports one T cell receptor (beta chain). Its antigen remains undetermined. A commercial ELISA kit detecting HCMV-specific IgG in serum was used to determine HCMV serostatus. Ficoll density gradient centrifugation was used to isolate peripheral blood mononuclear cells from blood. This record belongs to a study of T cells expressing NK-cell markers (dated by TCRdb to about 2020). Some background on the complete study: In sorted CD3+CD56+NKG2C+, CD3+CD56+NKG2C- and CD3+CD56-NKG2C+ T-cell subsets from several donors, TCR beta-chain repertoires were profiled. Among the eight sequenced donors, only one was HCMV-seronegative, while the other seven were HCMV-seropositive. Randomly selected healthy volunteers, three men and five women, were used as the eight sequenced donors. Sequencing of the libraries produced 2 x 150 bp reads on Illumina HiSeq 2000/2500, MiSeq or NextSeq.

Study-wide conclusions, independent of this receptor: Whether the expanded NKG2C-expressing T cell clones were specific for HCMV antigens was left unclear. In over 5 donors, the dominant CD3+CD56+NKG2C+ clonotypes were among the top 10 CD8+ clonotypes and accounted for roughly 1.0-7.5% of CD8+ T cells. Those dominant clonotypes were again the most abundant among CD3+CD56-NKG2C+ cells in several donors, at about 28.3-65%.

Including cysteine and phenylalanine, the CDR3 has 13 amino acids. No DNA sequence was recorded. Reading the germline V gene gives CDR1 SGHRS and CDR2 YFSETQ. TCRdb shows the sequencer as Illumina HiSeq 2000. TCR beta cDNA libraries were made by 5'RACE template switching that added a universal primer site and unique molecular identifiers. cDNA synthesis was primed from the TCR beta constant segment, followed by two successive PCR amplification steps. As for the authors' bioinformatics: Reads were demultiplexed and grouped by UMI with MIGEC, and clonotypes were assembled and quantified with MiTCR. To remove erroneous sequences, TCR cDNA sequences were retained only when supported by two or more reads. The tcR package was used for downstream repertoire analysis, with clonotypes matched between fractions based on CDR3 nucleotide sequence plus V segment. VDJmatch was used to annotate antigen specificity against VDJdb, with one amino acid substitution allowed in CDR3. TCRdb reprocessed the raw reads; every CDR3 protein sequence is a single record, and DNA is not supplied. For this entry, the V and J calls and clone size follow TCRdb and not the study's own pipeline. The sample table includes 350,000 to 400,000 distinct CDR3 sequences. The ten largest clones add up to around 10% of the sample.

The receptor was derived from a woman between 45 and 65 years old in good health. Donor details come from another sample of the same person, matched by shared clones. Sequenced: blood T cells: a sorted CD56 or NKG2C T cell subset, CD4+ or CD8+ T cells, or bulk PBMC T cells (not recorded which). The chain uses TRBV5-1 and TRBJ2-7. The CDR3 region: CASSGQGLYEQYF.